Each of the 30 T cell receptor beta chains below was sequenced from the same sample in a study of CD8+ T cells in alopecia areata. Sequencing templates came from extracted RNA that was reverse transcribed into cDNA. The assay was immunoSEQ multiplex PCR, and TCRdb's table has in-frame clones only and misses some. Among 110,000 or so clones listed, 35% to 45% were seen once. The source material was CD4+ T cells sorted from blood. Every receptor here comes from a human donor with alopecia areata.

V and J are TRBV6-5 and TRBJ1-2; a weak D match, TRBD1 (6 bases). Per the germline V gene, CDR1 is MNHEY and CDR2 is SVGAGI. The V end lost 0 bases, the J end lost 6 bases, and 14 bases lay between the germline ends. This CDR3 is 15 amino acids long. This CDR3 is CASSYSTRGRDGYTF. CDR3 in DNA: TGTGCCAGCAGTTACTCGACCAGGGGCCGTGATGGCTACACCTTC.

The CDR3 DNA is TGTGCCAGCAGTCCTCGGTACCCATCCTACGAGCAGTACTTC. Its protein product is CASSPRYPSYEQYF. The gene calls are TRBV7-2 and TRBJ2-5; D unclear. The DNA end is more similar to TRBJ2-7, so the J call may be wrong. Germline CDR1 is SGHTA and CDR2 is FQGNSA. The CDR3 spans 14 residues.

This clone was seen a few times. The chain couples TRBV28 to TRBJ2-5; 9 bases line up with TRBD2. This CDR3 contains 16 residues. V gave up 1 base and J gave up 5 bases; unmatched junction bases: 8. The V gene's germline CDR1 is MDHEN and CDR2 SYDVKM. The CDR3 region has the DNA TGTGCCAGCAGTTTATCTGGCGGGAGGGCCCGGGAGACCCAGTACTTC. It codes for CASSLSGGRARETQYF.

This clone appeared a few times. V gene TRBV18 combines with J gene TRBJ2-3; TRBD2 matches 7 bases. V shed 3 bases and J 5 bases; nucleotides not matched to a gene: 5. This CDR3 comprises 14 residues. Germline V gives CDR1 KGHSH, CDR2 LQKENI. Written as DNA, the CDR3 is TGTGCCAGCTCACCCGGTCCGGGAGGAGATACGCAGTATTTT. Protein sequence: CASSPGPGGDTQYF.

This clone has more than one count but fewer than ten. V usage is TRBV29-1 and J usage is TRBJ2-6; 8 bases align to TRBD1. The junction had 10 bases not matched to a gene; V was cut back by 6 bases and J by 9 bases. This CDR3 has 14 residues. Germline CDR1 and CDR2: SQVTM and ANQGSEA. CDR3: CSVLATGVDNVLTF. CDR3 DNA sequence: TGCAGCGTCCTAGCGACAGGGGTCGACAACGTCCTGACTTTC.

The rearrangement joins TRBV18 to TRBJ2-3, with TRBD2 matching over 11 bases. V gave up 4 bases and J gave up 1 base; unmatched junction bases: 1. Germline V gene lookup returns CDR1 KGHSH and CDR2 LQKENI. This CDR3 spans 15 amino acids. DNA for the CDR3: TGTGCCAGCTCACAGGGACTAGCGGGCACAGATACGCAGTATTTT. This gives the protein CASSQGLAGTDTQYF.

Many counts were recorded for this clone. The V call is TRBV28, the J call TRBJ2-7, with TRBD2 identical over 11 bases. This CDR3 spans 16 amino acids. Losses at the gene ends were 7 bases for V and 2 bases for J; bases not matched to a gene: 10. Germline V CDR1 and CDR2: MDHEN, SYDVKM. The chain's CDR3 is CASTDSGRARPYEQYF. CDR3 sequence (DNA): TGTGCCAGCACCGATAGCGGGAGGGCCAGGCCCTACGAGCAGTACTTC.

This clone turned up a few times. The chain couples TRBV19 to TRBJ2-6; D is unclear. The germline V gene has CDR1 LNHDA and CDR2 SQIVND (reference sequence). The CDR3 length is 14 residues. The V and J ends lost 8 bases and 0 bases respectively, with 8 bases between them. DNA of the CDR3: TGTGCCAGTGTAGCTCTCTCTGGGGCCAACGTCCTGACTTTC. It specifies CASVALSGANVLTF.

The table lists this clone with a few counts. The CDR3 coding sequence is TGTGCCAGCAGCGTAAGCACATACAATGAGCAGTTCTTC. Its protein product is CASSVSTYNEQFF. The genes are TRBV9 and TRBJ2-1; D gene unclear. The V end was cut by 1 base, the J end by 4 bases, with 6 bases between. CDR1 is SGDLS and CDR2 is YYNGEE in the germline V gene. CDR3 length: 13 amino acids.

This rearrangement joins TRBV25-1 to TRBJ2-5; D ambiguous. The ends were cut back, 1 base at V and 3 bases at J, with 9 bases in the middle. This CDR3 has 14 amino acids. Germline V gene data show CDR1 as MGHDK and CDR2 as SYGVNS. The CDR3 nucleotides are TGTGCCAGCAGTGAATTTGTCAGGAAAGAGACCCAGTACTTC. Protein sequence: CASSEFVRKETQYF. Variable domain in full (rest from reference TRBV25-1 and TRBJ2-5): EADIYQTPRYLVIGTGKKITLECSQTMGHDKMYWYQQDPGMELHLIHYSYGVNSTEKGDLSSESTVSRIRTEHFPLTLESARPSHTSQYLCASSEFVRKETQYFGPGTRLLVL.

This clone has a handful of counts. The V gene is TRBV7-2, the J gene TRBJ2-1; D is undetermined. The CDR3 spans 14 residues. V was trimmed by 5 bases and J by 6 bases, leaving 14 bases between them. Germline V gives CDR1 SGHTA, CDR2 FQGNSA. The CDR3: CASSRAQGINEQFF. The CDR3 nucleotides read TGTGCCAGCAGCCGCGCTCAAGGGATCAATGAGCAGTTCTTC.

This clone was counted between two and nine times. The chain carries TRBV7-2 and TRBJ2-3; no reliable D call. Trimming stripped 5 bases from V and 0 bases from J, with 12 bases between. There are 15 residues in the CDR3. Germline CDR1 SGHTA, CDR2 FQGNSA. The CDR3 loop is CASSPYSTSTDTQYF. The DNA of the CDR3 is TGTGCCAGCAGCCCTTACTCAACTAGCACAGATACGCAGTATTTT.

This clone turned up a few times. The chain carries TRBV29-1 and TRBJ2-7, with 9 bases lining up with TRBD1. The CDR3 totals 13 residues. In germline, CDR1 is SQVTM, CDR2 ANQGSEA. V lost 6 bases to trimming and J lost 2 bases; unmatched junction nucleotides: 5. DNA of the CDR3: TGCAGCGTGGGGGACAGGGCCACCTACGAGCAGTACTTC. Encoded protein: CSVGDRATYEQYF.

The rearrangement joins TRBV10-3 to TRBJ2-7; D perhaps matches TRBD1 (6 bases). In germline, CDR1 is ENHRY, CDR2 SYGVKD. V gave up 4 bases and J gave up 0 bases, with 10 bases separating them. The CDR3 consists of 14 residues. In DNA form, the CDR3 reads TGTGCCATCAGTGGGGGACACCTCTCCTACGAGCAGTACTTC. Residues: CAISGGHLSYEQYF.

The rearrangement joins TRBV29-1 to TRBJ2-7, with D perhaps TRBD1 or TRBD2 (5 bases each). V was clipped by 6 bases and J by 3 bases, with 12 bases between them. The CDR3 extends over 12 amino acids. In germline, CDR1 is SQVTM, CDR2 ANQGSEA. As DNA, the CDR3 is TGCAGCGTCGTCCTGGGGGTCTACGAGCAGTACTTC. It is translated as CSVVLGVYEQYF.

The chain has TRBV5-1 and TRBJ2-6; 7 bases agree with TRBD1. With 5 bases clipped from V and 1 base from J, the junction kept 6 bases outside the gene matches. This CDR3 is 16 amino acids long. Germline values: CDR1 SGHRS, CDR2 YFSETQ. The CDR3 sequence: CASSGTVPSGANVLTF. CDR3 bases: TGCGCCAGCAGTGGGACAGTACCATCTGGGGCCAACGTCCTGACTTTC.

This clone appeared a few times. The J gene is TRBJ1-3, the V gene TRBV14, with D unclear. Per the germline V gene, CDR1 is SGHDN and CDR2 is FVKESK. The CDR3 has 15 residues. V was shortened by 1 base and J by 4 bases, with 11 bases between the two germline ends. DNA of the CDR3: TGTGCCAGCAGCCAAGCTCTTTCTTCGGGAAACACCATATATTTT. It is translated as CASSQALSSGNTIYF.

This clone has just a few counts. The chain carries TRBV29-1 and TRBJ1-5; possible D gene TRBD1, 5 bases. The germline V gene has CDR1 SQVTM and CDR2 ANQGSEA. Trimming left V 5 bases short and J 7 bases short, with 18 bases between. The CDR3 has 14 amino acids. The CDR3 sequence: CSVLFGGVNQPQHF. The CDR3 bases are TGCAGCGTTCTCTTCGGGGGTGTGAACCAGCCCCAGCATTTT. The full variable domain, in which reference TRBV29-1 and TRBJ1-5 provide the parts outside the CDR3, is SAVISQKPSRDICQRGTSLTIQCQVDSQVTMMFWYRQQPGQSLTLIATANQGSEATYESGFVIDKFPISRPNLTFSTLTVSNMSPEDSSIYLCSVLFGGVNQPQHFGDGTRLSIL.

J is TRBJ1-1 and V is TRBV5-1; TRBD1 might be the D (6 bases). The CDR3 runs to 14 residues. In germline, CDR1 is SGHRS, CDR2 YFSETQ. V dropped 0 bases and J dropped 6 bases, with 12 bases sitting between them. CDR3 loop: CASSLGTGAPEAFF. CDR3 sequence (DNA): TGCGCCAGCAGCTTGGGGACGGGGGCCCCTGAAGCTTTCTTT.

This clone was observed a handful of times. V usage is TRBV29-1 and J usage is TRBJ2-2; D might be TRBD1 (5 bases). Germline CDR1 reads SQVTM; CDR2 reads ANQGSEA. Trimming removed 0 bases at V and 4 bases at J, with 12 bases between. CDR3 size: 15 residues. This chain's CDR3 is CSVEDSRAATGELFF. The CDR3 bases are TGCAGCGTTGAAGATTCCAGGGCGGCCACCGGGGAGCTGTTTTTT.

This clone was recorded a few times. The chain links TRBV10-3 to TRBJ2-7; 8 bases are a match to TRBD1. V shed 3 bases and J 2 bases; nucleotides not matched to a gene: 3. Germline CDR1 and CDR2: ENHRY and SYGVKD. The CDR3 is made up of 14 amino acids. Here the CDR3 DNA reads TGTGCCATCAGTGACAGGGGGCTAGCCTACGAGCAGTACTTC. Translated: CAISDRGLAYEQYF.

This clone was detected a few times. The chain's CDR3 is CSVELVRTRQTQYF. Written as DNA, the CDR3 is TGCAGCGTTGAATTGGTGCGCACAAGGCAGACCCAGTACTTC. The genes are TRBV29-1 and TRBJ2-5; D unclear. V lost 2 bases, J lost 6 bases, and 16 bases lay in between. Germline V lookup: CDR1 SQVTM, CDR2 ANQGSEA. The length of the CDR3 is 14 residues.

The gene calls are TRBV5-1 and TRBJ1-5; D ambiguous. The CDR3 length is 19 residues. Germline CDR1 and CDR2: SGHRS and YFSETQ. V was cut by 0 bases and J by 2 bases, with 21 bases left in between. The CDR3 DNA follows: TGCGCCAGCAGCTTGGGCTGGAACCAAGGAGGTCGGGGCAATCAGCCCCAGCATTTT. Translating gives CASSLGWNQGGRGNQPQHF.

The rearrangement uses TRBV7-2 and TRBJ2-5, with 8 positions matching TRBD2. The CDR3 loop spans 16 amino acids. V lost 5 bases, J lost 1 base, and 9 bases stayed unmatched. The germline V gene encodes CDR1 SGHTA and CDR2 FQGNSA. DNA for the CDR3: TGTGCCAGCAGCCCCGGAGGGGCGGGGGGCCAAGAGACCCAGTACTTC. Translated: CASSPGGAGGQETQYF.

The chain joins TRBV5-6 to TRBJ2-2, with 11 nucleotides matching TRBD2. The length of the CDR3 is 17 residues. Trimming at V came to 2 bases and at J to 2 bases, leaving 5 bases not matched to a gene. Per the germline V gene, CDR1 is SGHDT and CDR2 is YYEEEE. The CDR3 nucleotides are TGTGCCAGCAGCTTACCAGGGACTAGCGGAAACACCGGGGAGCTGTTTTTT. It codes for CASSLPGTSGNTGELFF. Complete variable domain (other parts from reference TRBV5-6 and TRBJ2-2): DAGVTQSPTHLIKTRGQQVTLRCSPKSGHDTVSWYQQALGQGPQFIFQYYEEEERQRGNFPDRFSGHQFPNYSSELNVNALLLGDSALYLCASSLPGTSGNTGELFFGEGSRLTVL.

This chain joins TRBV7-2 and TRBJ1-2, with 9 bases aligning to TRBD1. V was clipped by 5 bases and J by 4 bases; unmatched bases: 5. This CDR3 has 14 amino acids. The germline V gene has CDR1 SGHTA and CDR2 FQGNSA. The CDR3 DNA follows: TGTGCCAGCAGCAAGGACAGGGGTGGCTATGGCTACACCTTC. Translation: CASSKDRGGYGYTF.

V usage is TRBV29-1 and J usage is TRBJ2-7, with 10 nucleotides matching TRBD2. CDR3 length equals 14 residues. Germline loops: CDR1 SQVTM, CDR2 ANQGSEA. J was trimmed by 4 bases and V by 7 bases; bases with no gene match: 10. This CDR3 is CSARTSGRNYEQYF. In nucleotides, the CDR3 is TGCAGCGCGCGGACTAGCGGAAGGAATTACGAGCAGTACTTC.

V usage is TRBV7-2 and J usage is TRBJ2-7, with 8 bases aligning to TRBD2. The trim removed 8 bases at V and 5 bases at J, leaving 8 bases unmatched. The germline gives CDR1 SGHTA, CDR2 FQGNSA. CDR3 size: 13 residues. The DNA for the CDR3 is TGTGCCAGCTCCCGGGGGGGGTACAACGAGCAGTACTTC. Its translation is CASSRGGYNEQYF.

This clone was counted only a few times. J is TRBJ1-1 and V is TRBV29-1, with TRBD1 as a possible D gene (5 bases). The V and J ends lost 7 bases and 1 base respectively, with 16 bases between them. This CDR3 is built from 14 residues. Germline V gene lookup returns CDR1 SQVTM and CDR2 ANQGSEA. CDR3 loop: CSASSRGANTEAFF. CDR3 coding DNA: TGCAGCGCTAGTTCTCGGGGCGCGAACACTGAAGCTTTCTTT.

The chain has TRBV29-1 and TRBJ2-3; 12 bases are shared with TRBD2. This CDR3 has 16 amino acids. Germline values: CDR1 SQVTM, CDR2 ANQGSEA. Losses at the gene ends were 6 bases for V and 3 bases for J; bases not matched to a gene: 10. The CDR3 DNA follows: TGCAGCGTCCCCCGGACTAGCGGGGCGGGAACAGATACGCAGTATTTT. Protein: CSVPRTSGAGTDTQYF.